This T cell receptor beta chain was obtained from a study of regulatory T cells in long-lasting Graves disease. The TCR beta library used iRepertoire HTBI primers with Arm-PCR amplification of CDR3. MiXCR, applied by TCRdb to the multiplex PCR reads, yields one record per CDR3 protein. The table records around 340,000 distinct CDR3 sequences, roughly a fifth of them present only once. The time point is: persistent/refractory GD, antithyroid drugs over 5 years with positive TRAb. Preparation of the TCR library used RNA extracted from PBMCs. Germline assignment: CDR1 SGHVS and CDR2 FQNEAQ. The length of the CDR3 is 15 residues. V lost 5 bases, J lost 1 base, and 1 base stayed unmatched.

The sample in question was peripheral blood mononuclear cells (PBMCs), obtained when the disease was refractory, from a patient treated with antithyroid drugs. V is TRBV7-8 and J is TRBJ1-4; 10 bases line up with TRBD1. This TCR derives from a female donor with Graves disease. The CDR3 loop reads CASSDRGRTNEKLFF. The CDR3 DNA sequence: TGTGCCAGCAGCGACAGGGGGCGAACTAATGAAAAACTGTTTTTT.